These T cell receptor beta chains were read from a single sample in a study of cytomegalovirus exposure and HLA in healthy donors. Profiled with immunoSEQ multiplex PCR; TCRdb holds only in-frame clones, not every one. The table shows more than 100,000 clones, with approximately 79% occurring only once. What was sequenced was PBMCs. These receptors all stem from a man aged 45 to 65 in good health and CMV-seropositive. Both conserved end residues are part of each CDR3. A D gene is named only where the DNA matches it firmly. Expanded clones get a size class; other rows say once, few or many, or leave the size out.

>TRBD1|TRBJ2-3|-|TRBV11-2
TGTGCCAGCAGCTTTATCGGGACAGGGCCAGATACGCAGTATTTT
CASSFIGTGPDTQYF
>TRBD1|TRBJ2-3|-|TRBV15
TGTGCCACCAGCAGATGGACAGGGGGTGGAGATACGCAGTATTTT
CATSRWTGGGDTQYF
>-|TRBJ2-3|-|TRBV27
TGTGCCAGCGCCTATTCTGGGGACTTCACAGATACGCAGTATTTT
CASAYSGDFTDTQYF
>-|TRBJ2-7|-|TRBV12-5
TGTGCTAGTGGTCACAGGGCCAGCTCCTACGAGCAGTACTTC
CASGHRASSYEQYF
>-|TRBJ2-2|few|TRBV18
TGTGCCAGCTCACCAACTACCCTCACCGGGGAGCTGTTTTTT
CASSPTTLTGELFF
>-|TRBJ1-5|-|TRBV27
TGTGCCAGCAGTCCCCCCGGGATGCCCCAGCATTTT
CASSPPGMPQHF
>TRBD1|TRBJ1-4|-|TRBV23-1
TGCGCCAGCGGCGGGACAGGGTATGAAAAACTGTTTTTT
CASGGTGYEKLFF
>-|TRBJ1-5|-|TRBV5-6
TGTGCCAGCAGCTCCCAATTAGGGGTTTCAAGCAATCAGCCCCAGCATTTT
CASSSQLGVSSNQPQHF
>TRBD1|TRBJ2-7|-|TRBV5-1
TGCGCCAGCAGCGCGGACAGGGCCAACGAGCAGTACTTC
CASSADRANEQYF
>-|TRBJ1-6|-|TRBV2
TGTGCCAGCACCTCTGGGAGCTATAATTCACCCCTCCACTTT
CASTSGSYNSPLHF